This TCR beta chain was sequenced during a study of cytomegalovirus exposure and HLA in healthy donors. Some clones are missing from TCRdb's copy, which holds only in-frame ones; the method was immunoSEQ multiplex PCR. The table lists 100,000 to 120,000 clones, approximately 89% of them singletons, with about 1.9% in the top ten. Germline loops: CDR1 LNHDA, CDR2 SQIVND (reference sequence). CDR3 length: 15 amino acids. Trimming removed 10 bases from V and 4 bases from J; junction bases left unmatched: 8. This receptor was identified in a woman aged 18 to 35 in good health and CMV-seronegative. J is TRBJ2-2 and V is TRBV19; 11 bases align to TRBD2. Source material: PBMCs. The CDR3 DNA reads TGTGCCATGAGCCGCGGGACTAGCGGCACCGGGGAGCTGTTTTTT. Translation gives CAMSRGTSGTGELFF.